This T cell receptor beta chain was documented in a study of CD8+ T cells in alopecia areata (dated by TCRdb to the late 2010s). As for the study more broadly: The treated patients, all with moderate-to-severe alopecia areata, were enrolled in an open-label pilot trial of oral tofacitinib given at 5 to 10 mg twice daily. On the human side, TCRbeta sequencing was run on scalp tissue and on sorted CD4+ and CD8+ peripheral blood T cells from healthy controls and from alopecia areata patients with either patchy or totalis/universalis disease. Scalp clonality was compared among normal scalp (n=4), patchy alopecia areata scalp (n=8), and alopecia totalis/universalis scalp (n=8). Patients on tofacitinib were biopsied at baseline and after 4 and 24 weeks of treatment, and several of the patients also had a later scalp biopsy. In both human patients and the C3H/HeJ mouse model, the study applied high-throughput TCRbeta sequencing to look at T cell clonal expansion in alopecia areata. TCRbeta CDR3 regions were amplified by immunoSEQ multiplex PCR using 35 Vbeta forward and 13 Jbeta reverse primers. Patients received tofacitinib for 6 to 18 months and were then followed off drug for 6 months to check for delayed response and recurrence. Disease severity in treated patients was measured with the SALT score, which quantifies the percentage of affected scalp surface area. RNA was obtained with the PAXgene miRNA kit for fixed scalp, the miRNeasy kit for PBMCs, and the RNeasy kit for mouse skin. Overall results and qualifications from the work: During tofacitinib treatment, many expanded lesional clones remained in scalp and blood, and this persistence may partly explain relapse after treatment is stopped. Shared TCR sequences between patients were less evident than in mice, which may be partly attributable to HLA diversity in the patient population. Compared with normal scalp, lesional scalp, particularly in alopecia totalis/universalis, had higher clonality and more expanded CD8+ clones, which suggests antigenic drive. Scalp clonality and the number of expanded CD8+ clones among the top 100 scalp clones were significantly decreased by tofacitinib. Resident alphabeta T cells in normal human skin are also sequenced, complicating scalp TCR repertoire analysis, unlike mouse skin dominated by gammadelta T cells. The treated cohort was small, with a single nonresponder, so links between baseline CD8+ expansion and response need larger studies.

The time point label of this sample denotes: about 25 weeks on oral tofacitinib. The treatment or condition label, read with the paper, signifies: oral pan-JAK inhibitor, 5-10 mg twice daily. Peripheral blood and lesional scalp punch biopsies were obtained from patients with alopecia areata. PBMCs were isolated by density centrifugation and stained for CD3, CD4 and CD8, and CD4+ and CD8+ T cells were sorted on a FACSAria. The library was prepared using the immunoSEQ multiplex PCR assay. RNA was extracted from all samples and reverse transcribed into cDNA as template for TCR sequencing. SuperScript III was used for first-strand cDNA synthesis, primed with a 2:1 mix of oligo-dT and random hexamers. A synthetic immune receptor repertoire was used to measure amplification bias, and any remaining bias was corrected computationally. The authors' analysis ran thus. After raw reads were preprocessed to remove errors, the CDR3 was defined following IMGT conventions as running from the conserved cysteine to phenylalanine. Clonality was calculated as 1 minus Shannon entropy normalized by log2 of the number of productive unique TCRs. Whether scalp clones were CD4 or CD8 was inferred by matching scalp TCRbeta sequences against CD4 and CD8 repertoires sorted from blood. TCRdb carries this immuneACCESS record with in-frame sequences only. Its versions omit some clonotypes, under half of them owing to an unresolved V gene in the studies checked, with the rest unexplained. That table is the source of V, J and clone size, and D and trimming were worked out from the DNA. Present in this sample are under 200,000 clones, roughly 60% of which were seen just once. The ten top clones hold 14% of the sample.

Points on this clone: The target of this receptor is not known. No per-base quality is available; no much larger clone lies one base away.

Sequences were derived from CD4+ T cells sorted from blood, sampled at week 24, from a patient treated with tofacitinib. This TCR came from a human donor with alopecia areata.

The encoded CDR3 is CASSVGSAGDYEQYF. The sequence in DNA is TGTGCCAGCAGCGTCGGGTCAGCCGGAGACTACGAGCAGTACTTC. The chain is assembled from TRBV9 and TRBJ2-7; the D gene identity is not certain. Per the germline V gene, SGDLS is the CDR1 and YYNGEE is the CDR2. V is shortened by 2 bases, J by 3 bases, and the region joining them spans 15 bases. The CDR3, from cysteine to phenylalanine, totals 15 residues. The kept DNA is CDR3 alone, 45 bases in frame from the first base.